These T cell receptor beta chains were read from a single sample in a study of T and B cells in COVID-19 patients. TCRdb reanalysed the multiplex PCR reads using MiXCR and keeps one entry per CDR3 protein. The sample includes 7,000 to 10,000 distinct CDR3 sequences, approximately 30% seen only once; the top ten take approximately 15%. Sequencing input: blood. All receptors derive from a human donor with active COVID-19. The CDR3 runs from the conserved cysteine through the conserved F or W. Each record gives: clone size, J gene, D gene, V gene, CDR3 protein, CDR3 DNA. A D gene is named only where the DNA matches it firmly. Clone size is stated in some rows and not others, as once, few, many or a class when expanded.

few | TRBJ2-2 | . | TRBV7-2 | CASSRSNTGELFF | TGTGCCAGCAGCCGATCGAACACCGGGGAGCTGTTTTTT
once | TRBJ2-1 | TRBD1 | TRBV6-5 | CASSFGTGGPYNEQFF | TGTGCCAGCAGTTTCGGGACAGGGGGCCCCTACAATGAGCAGTTCTTC
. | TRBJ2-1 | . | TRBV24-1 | CATSNRDEQFF | TGTGCCACCAGCAACAGAGATGAGCAGTTCTTC
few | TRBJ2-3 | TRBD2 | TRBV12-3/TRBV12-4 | CASTISGGKTDTQYF | TGTGCCAGCACCATAAGCGGGGGTAAAACAGATACGCAGTATTTT
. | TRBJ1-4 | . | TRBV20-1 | CSAPLRATNEKLFF | TGCAGTGCCCCCCTCAGGGCAACTAATGAAAAACTGTTTTTT
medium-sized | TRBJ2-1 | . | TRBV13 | CASGYSGEQFF | TGTGCCAGCGGATATAGCGGTGAGCAGTTCTTC
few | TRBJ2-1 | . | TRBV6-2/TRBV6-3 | CAARWRGVNEQFF | TGTGCTGCCAGGTGGCGGGGAGTCAATGAGCAGTTCTTC
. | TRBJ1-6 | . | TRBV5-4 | CASSFEGPFNSPLHF | TGTGCCAGCAGCTTTGAGGGCCCCTTTAATTCACCCCTCCACTTT
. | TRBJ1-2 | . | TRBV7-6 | CASSLRGGRANYGYTF | TGTGCCAGCAGCTTACGTGGGGGGCGAGCTAACTATGGCTACACCTTC
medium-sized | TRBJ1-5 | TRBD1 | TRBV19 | CASSMDRGLDQPQHF | TGTGCCAGTAGTATGGACAGGGGGCTAGATCAGCCCCAGCATTTT
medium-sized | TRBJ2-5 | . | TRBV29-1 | CSVEAPRVGETQYF | TGCAGCGTTGAAGCCCCCAGGGTGGGAGAGACCCAGTACTTC
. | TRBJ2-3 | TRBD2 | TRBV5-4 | CASSQDYGASGVTDTQYF | TGTGCCAGCAGCCAAGATTATGGGGCTAGCGGGGTCACAGATACGCAGTATTTT
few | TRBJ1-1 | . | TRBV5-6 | CASSLAGVGNTEAFF | TGTGCCAGCAGCTTGGCGGGGGTCGGGAACACTGAAGCTTTCTTT
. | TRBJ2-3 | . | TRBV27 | CASSTGGGRDTQYF | TGTGCCAGCAGTACAGGGGGGGGGAGGGATACGCAGTATTTT
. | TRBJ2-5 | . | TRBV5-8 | CASSWGSGETQYF | TGTGCCAGCAGCTGGGGTTCGGGGGAGACCCAGTACTTC
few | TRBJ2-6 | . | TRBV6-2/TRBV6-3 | CASSYRSLDPGVYSGANVLTF | TGTGCCAGCAGTTACCGCAGTTTGGATCCAGGTGTATACTCTGGGGCCAACGTCCTGACTTTC